The 15 T cell receptor beta chains listed next were all sequenced from one sample in a study of T cell responses to AZD1222 COVID-19 vaccine. Sequencing used immunoSEQ multiplex PCR; TCRdb keeps in-frame clones, though not all of them. The listing records over 130,000 clones. Sequencing input: peripheral blood. These TCRs come from an adult in good health.

The V call is TRBV19, the J call TRBJ1-5; D is undetermined. This CDR3 is 13 amino acids long. Germline CDR1 LNHDA, CDR2 SQIVND (reference sequence). V lost 5 bases and J lost 6, with 11 bases in between. This chain's CDR3 is CASSEVRIQPQHF. CDR3 nucleotide sequence: TGTGCCAGTAGTGAGGTTCGGATTCAGCCCCAGCATTTT.

The gene calls are TRBV7-6 and TRBJ2-5; the D is unclear. Germline V gene sequence: CDR1 SGHVS, CDR2 FNYEAQ. Trimming left V 6 bases short and J 5 bases short, with 22 bases between. CDR3 length equals 16 residues. The CDR3 DNA is TGTGCCAGCAGTCCTAACGTGGCTAGTGCCGGGGAGACCCAGTACTTC. Translation: CASSPNVASAGETQYF.

The chain combines TRBV10-1 with TRBJ1-2; 7 bases are shared with TRBD1. Germline assignment: CDR1 WNHNN and CDR2 SYGVQD (reference sequence). V trimming: 1 base; J trimming: 8 bases; junction bases outside the gene matches: 4. The CDR3 is 13 amino acids. This chain's CDR3 is CASSEYRGGGYTF. The CDR3 DNA reads TGCGCCAGCAGTGAGTACAGGGGTGGAGGCTACACCTTC.

The rearrangement joins TRBV13 to TRBJ1-1; D gene unclear. The V gene's germline CDR1 is PRHDT and CDR2 FYEKMQ (reference sequence). The CDR3 length is 14 residues. Trimming removed 0 bases at V and 1 base at J, with 6 bases between. CDR3 protein: CASSLGSPNTEAFF. CDR3 in DNA: TGTGCCAGCAGCTTAGGTTCCCCGAACACTGAAGCTTTCTTT.

Here the CDR3 DNA reads TGTGCCAGCAGCTTAGGAAATGAGCAGTTCTTC. Translating it yields CASSLGNEQFF. The rearrangement links TRBV11-3 to TRBJ2-1; no reliable D call. CDR3 length equals 11 residues. Germline loops: CDR1 SGHNT, CDR2 YENEEA. Trimming took off 1 base at V and 7 bases at J, with 2 bases between the two ends.

The rearrangement uses TRBV5-5 and TRBJ1-5; TRBD1 might be the D (5 bases). CDR3 length equals 14 residues. Per germline, CDR1 SGHKS and CDR2 YYEKEE (reference sequence). The germline V and J ends were trimmed by 2 bases and 0 bases, with 6 bases remaining between them. CDR3 bases: TGTGCCAGCAGCTTCAGGGATAGCAATCAGCCCCAGCATTTT. As protein: CASSFRDSNQPQHF.

In nucleotides, the CDR3 is TGTGCCAGCAGTGGAGCTAGCGGGGGAGTCTACAATGAGCAGTTCTTC. Translating gives CASSGASGGVYNEQFF. This chain joins TRBV2 and TRBJ2-1; 10 bases match TRBD2. V lost 4 bases to trimming and J lost 3 bases; unmatched junction nucleotides: 6. The CDR3 loop spans 16 amino acids. Germline lookup yields CDR1 SNHLY and CDR2 FYNNEI.

The V gene is TRBV29-1, the J gene TRBJ1-2, with D possibly matching TRBD1 (5 bases). The CDR3 is 12 residues long. V was clipped by 7 bases and J by 3 bases, with 12 bases between them. CDR1 is SQVTM, CDR2 ANQGSEA, per germline. The CDR3 DNA sequence: TGCAGCGCCCCTGGCAGGGACTATGGCTACACCTTC. Translating gives CSAPGRDYGYTF.

V gene TRBV4-2 combines with J gene TRBJ1-3; D might be TRBD1 (5 bases). V gave up 0 bases and J gave up 0 bases, with 18 bases separating them. The CDR3 is 19 amino acids. Germline V gene data show CDR1 as LGHNA and CDR2 as YNFKEQ. The CDR3 bases are TGTGCCAGCAGCCAAGAGAGTTGGCGCTGGGGCACCTCTGGAAACACCATATATTTT. Encoded protein: CASSQESWRWGTSGNTIYF.

The chain recombines TRBV11-3 with TRBJ1-4; 9 nucleotides match TRBD1. Germline V gene lookup returns CDR1 SGHNT and CDR2 YENEEA. This CDR3 has 20 amino acids. The V gene end was trimmed by 5 bases and the J gene end by 3 bases; junction bases not matched to a gene: 19. CDR3 in DNA: TGTGCCAGCAGCAACCTAGCCGGGACAGGGTTAGGGTCAGCTAATGAAAAACTGTTTTTT. Translated, it gives CASSNLAGTGLGSANEKLFF.

The V gene is TRBV9, the J gene TRBJ2-2, with D possibly TRBD1 on 6 matching bases. Trimming removed 0 bases at V and 4 bases at J, with 10 bases between. The CDR3 loop spans 15 amino acids. In germline, CDR1 is SGDLS, CDR2 YYNGEE. CDR3 sequence reads: CASSVAPGATGELFF. The CDR3 DNA sequence: TGTGCCAGCAGCGTAGCCCCAGGGGCCACCGGGGAGCTGTTTTTT.

The chain combines TRBV29-1 with TRBJ1-2; maybe TRBD1 (5 bases). Germline CDR1 reads SQVTM; CDR2 reads ANQGSEA. V lost 0 bases and J 0 bases, leaving 11 bases between the germline ends. CDR3 length: 15 residues. The CDR3 DNA follows: TGCAGCGTTGAAGATCGGGGGGAAGCTAACTATGGCTACACCTTC. Translating gives CSVEDRGEANYGYTF.

The chain employs TRBV12-3 or TRBV12-4 and TRBJ1-1; no clear D gene. The CDR3 totals 11 residues. V shed 5 bases and J shed 1 base, with 2 bases lying between them. Here the CDR3 reads CASSGNTEAFF. The CDR3 DNA reads TGTGCCAGCAGTGGGAACACTGAAGCTTTCTTT.

The genes are TRBV9 and TRBJ2-2; weak D call: TRBD2 (7 bases). Trimming left V 4 bases short and J 4 bases short, with 17 bases between. The CDR3 runs 16 residues. Germline-derived CDR1 and CDR2 are SGDLS and YYNGEE. CDR3 sequence reads: CASSLVGGAGTGELFF. The CDR3, as DNA: TGTGCCAGCAGCCTGGTTGGGGGGGCTGGCACCGGGGAGCTGTTTTTT.

The chain is built from TRBV24-1 and TRBJ2-1; TRBD1 agrees at 10 bases. The CDR3 sequence is 15 residues long. Germline V gene data show CDR1 as KGHDR and CDR2 as SFDVKD. V shed 4 bases and J 5 bases; nucleotides not matched to a gene: 4. The CDR3 protein is CATSEAGTGDNEQFF. The CDR3 nucleotides read TGTGCCACCAGTGAGGCTGGGACAGGGGACAATGAGCAGTTCTTC.